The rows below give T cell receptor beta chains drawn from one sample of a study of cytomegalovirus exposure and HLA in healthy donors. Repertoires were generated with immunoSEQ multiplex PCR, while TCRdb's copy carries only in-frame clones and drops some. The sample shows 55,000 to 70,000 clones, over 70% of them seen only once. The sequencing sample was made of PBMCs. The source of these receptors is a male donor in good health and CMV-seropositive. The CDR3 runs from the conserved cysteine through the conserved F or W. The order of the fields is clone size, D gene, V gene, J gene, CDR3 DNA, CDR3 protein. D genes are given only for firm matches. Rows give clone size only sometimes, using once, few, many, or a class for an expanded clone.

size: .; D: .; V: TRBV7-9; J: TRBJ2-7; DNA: TGTGCCAGCAGCTATCCGGGAGAATCCTACGAGCAGTACTTC; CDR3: CASSYPGESYEQYF
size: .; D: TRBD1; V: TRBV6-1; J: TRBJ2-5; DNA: TGTGCCAGCAGTGTACGGGACAGTCAAGAGACCCAGTACTTC; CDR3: CASSVRDSQETQYF
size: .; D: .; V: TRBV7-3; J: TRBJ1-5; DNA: TGTGCCAGCAGCTTAGGGGAGGCGTCGGGCAATCAGCCCCAGCATTTT; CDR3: CASSLGEASGNQPQHF
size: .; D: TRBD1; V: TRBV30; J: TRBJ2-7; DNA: TGTGCCTGGGAGGTGGGGGACAGATCCCCTACTGGGCAGTACTTC; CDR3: CAWEVGDRSPTGQYF
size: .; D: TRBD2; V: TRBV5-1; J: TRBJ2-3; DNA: TGCGCCAGCAGCTTGGGCCTAGCGGGGGGAAGCACAGATACGCAGTATTTT; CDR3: CASSLGLAGGSTDTQYF
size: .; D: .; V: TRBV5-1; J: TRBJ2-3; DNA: TGCGCCAGCAGCCACCCGCGGGGCGGCACAGATACGCAGTATTTT; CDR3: CASSHPRGGTDTQYF
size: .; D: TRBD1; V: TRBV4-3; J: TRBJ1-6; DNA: TGCGCCAGCAGCCAAGAGAGGGCCAGGGGGCGGGTGAATTCACCCCTCCACTTT; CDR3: CASSQERARGRVNSPLHF
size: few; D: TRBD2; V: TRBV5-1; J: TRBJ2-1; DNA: TGCGCCAGCGGTAGCGGGGGTGGGAATGAGCAGTTCTTC; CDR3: CASGSGGGNEQFF
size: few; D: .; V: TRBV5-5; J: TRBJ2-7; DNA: TGTGCCAGCAGCTTGGTGTCTAGCCTGTACGAGCAGTACTTC; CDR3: CASSLVSSLYEQYF
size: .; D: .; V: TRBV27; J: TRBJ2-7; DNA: TGTGCCAGCTCCTATGACTCACTCTACGAGCAGTACTTC; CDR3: CASSYDSLYEQYF
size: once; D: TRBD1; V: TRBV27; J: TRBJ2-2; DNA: TGTGCCAGCAGTTCAGGACAGGGGTCCCCCGGGGAGCTGTTTTTT; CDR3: CASSSGQGSPGELFF
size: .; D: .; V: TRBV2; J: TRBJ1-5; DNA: TGTGCCAGCCAGGGGAGCCTCAATCAGCCCCAGCATTTT; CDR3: CASQGSLNQPQHF
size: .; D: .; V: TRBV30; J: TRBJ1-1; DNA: TGTGCCTGGAGTATCGGGGTTAGGACTGAAGCTTTCTTT; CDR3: CAWSIGVRTEAFF
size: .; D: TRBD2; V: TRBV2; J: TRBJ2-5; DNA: TGTGCCAGCAGTGAAGGACTAGCGAGGGAGACCCAGTACTTC; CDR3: CASSEGLARETQYF
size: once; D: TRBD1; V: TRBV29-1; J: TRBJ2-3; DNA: TGCAGCGCCGGGACAGGGGGGTTATCTAGCACAGATACGCAGTATTTT; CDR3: CSAGTGGLSSTDTQYF
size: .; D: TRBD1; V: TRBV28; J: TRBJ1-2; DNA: TGTGCCAGCAGTCGGACAGGGGGCGCCTATGGCTACACCTTC; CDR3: CASSRTGGAYGYTF
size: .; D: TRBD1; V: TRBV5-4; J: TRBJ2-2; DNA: TGTGCCAGCAGCTTGGACAGGGGCTTGAACACCGGGGAGCTGTTTTTT; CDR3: CASSLDRGLNTGELFF
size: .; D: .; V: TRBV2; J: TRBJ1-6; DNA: TGTGCCAGCAGTGAAGTCTCCAGGGCCGGGTCACCCCTCCACTTT; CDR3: CASSEVSRAGSPLHF
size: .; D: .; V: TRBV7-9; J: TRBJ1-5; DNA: TGTGCCAGCAGCTTAACAGGAGATAGCAATCAGCCCCAGCATTTT; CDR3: CASSLTGDSNQPQHF
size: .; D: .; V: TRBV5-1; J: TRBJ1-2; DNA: TGCGCCAGCAGCCAGGGCGGCTTCTATGGCTACACCTTC; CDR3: CASSQGGFYGYTF
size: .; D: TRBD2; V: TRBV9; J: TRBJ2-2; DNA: TGTGCCAGCAGCGTAGGTCAGCGGGGGAACACCGGGGAGCTGTTTTTT; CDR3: CASSVGQRGNTGELFF
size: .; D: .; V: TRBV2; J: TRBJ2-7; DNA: TGTGCCAGCAGCGCCCAGGCTTCCTACGAGCAGTACTTC; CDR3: CASSAQASYEQYF
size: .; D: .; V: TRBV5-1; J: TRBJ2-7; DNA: TGCGCCAGCAGCTTGAGGTCAGGGGTGCCCTACGAGCAGTACTTC; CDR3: CASSLRSGVPYEQYF
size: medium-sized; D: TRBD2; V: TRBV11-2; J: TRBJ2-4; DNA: TGTGCCAGCAGCCCCCGGGAGGGTCCCAAAAACATTCAGTACTTC; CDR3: CASSPREGPKNIQYF
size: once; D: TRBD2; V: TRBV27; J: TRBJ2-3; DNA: TGTGCCAGCATGGTTGGCGGGGGATGGTTAGATACGCAGTATTTT; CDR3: CASMVGGGWLDTQYF
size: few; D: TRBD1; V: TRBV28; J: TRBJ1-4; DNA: TGTGCCAGCAGCTCTTCCGGGACAGGGGAGGTTGAAAAACTGTTTTTT; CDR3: CASSSSGTGEVEKLFF
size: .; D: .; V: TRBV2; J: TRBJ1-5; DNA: TGTGCCAGTCGAATAGCCCGGGGAGACAATCAGCCCCAGCATTTT; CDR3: CASRIARGDNQPQHF
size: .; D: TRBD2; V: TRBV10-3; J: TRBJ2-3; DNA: TGTGCCATCAGGCGAGGGACTAGCGGGGGGCCTAGCACAGATACGCAGTATTTT; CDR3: CAIRRGTSGGPSTDTQYF
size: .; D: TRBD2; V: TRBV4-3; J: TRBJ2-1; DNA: TGCGCCAGCAGCCAAGATGGTAGCGGGGGGAGTGAGCAGTTCTTC; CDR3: CASSQDGSGGSEQFF